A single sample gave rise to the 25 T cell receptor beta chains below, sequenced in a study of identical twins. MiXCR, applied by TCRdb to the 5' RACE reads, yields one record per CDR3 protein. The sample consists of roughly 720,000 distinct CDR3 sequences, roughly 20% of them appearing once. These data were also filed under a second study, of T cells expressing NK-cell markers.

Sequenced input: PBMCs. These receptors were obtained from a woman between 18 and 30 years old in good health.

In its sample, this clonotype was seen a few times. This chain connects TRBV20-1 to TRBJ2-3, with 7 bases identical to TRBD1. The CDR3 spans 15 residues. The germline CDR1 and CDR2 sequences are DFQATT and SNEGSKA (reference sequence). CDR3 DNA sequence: TGCAGCGCATCTTCGAGACAGGGTTTCCCAGATACGCAGTATTTT. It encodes CSASSRQGFPDTQYF.

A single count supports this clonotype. The CDR3 DNA reads as TGCAGTGCTAGAAAGTCCGGGGGGCGTTGGGAGACCCAGTACTTC. It yields the protein CSARKSGGRWETQYF. V is TRBV20-1 and J is TRBJ2-5; the D gene is possibly TRBD2 (7 bases). Trimming removed 2 bases from V and 5 bases from J, with 18 bases in between. Germline V gene lookup returns CDR1 DFQATT and CDR2 SNEGSKA (reference sequence). The CDR3 consists of 15 residues.

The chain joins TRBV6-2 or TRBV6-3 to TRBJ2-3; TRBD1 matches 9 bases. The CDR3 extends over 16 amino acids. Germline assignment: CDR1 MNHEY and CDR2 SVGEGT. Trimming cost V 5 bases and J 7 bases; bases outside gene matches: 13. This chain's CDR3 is CASSPSDRGTSHTQYF. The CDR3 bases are TGTGCCAGCAGTCCCTCGGACAGGGGAACTTCACATACGCAGTATTTT.

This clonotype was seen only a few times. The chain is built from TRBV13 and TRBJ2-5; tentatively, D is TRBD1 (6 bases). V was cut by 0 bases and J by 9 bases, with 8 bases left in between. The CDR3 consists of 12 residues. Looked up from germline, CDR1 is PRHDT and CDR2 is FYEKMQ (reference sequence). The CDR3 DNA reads TGTGCCAGCAGCTTAGGAGGGGGTCCCCAGTACTTC. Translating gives CASSLGGGPQYF. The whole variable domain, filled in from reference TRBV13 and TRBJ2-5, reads AAGVIQSPRHLIKEKRETATLKCYPIPRHDTVYWYQQGPGQDPQFLISFYEKMQSDKGSIPDRFSAQQFSDYHSELNMSSLELGDSALYFCASSLGGGPQYFGPGTRLLVL.

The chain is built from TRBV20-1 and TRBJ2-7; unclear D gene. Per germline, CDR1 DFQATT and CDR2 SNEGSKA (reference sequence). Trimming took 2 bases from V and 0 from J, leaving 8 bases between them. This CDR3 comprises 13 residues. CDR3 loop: CSARLPSSYEQYF. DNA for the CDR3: TGCAGTGCTAGACTTCCGAGCTCCTACGAGCAGTACTTC.

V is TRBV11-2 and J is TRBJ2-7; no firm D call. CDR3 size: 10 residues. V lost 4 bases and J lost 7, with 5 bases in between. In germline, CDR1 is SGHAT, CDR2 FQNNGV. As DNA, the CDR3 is TGTGCCAGCAGCTGGCAAGAGCAGTACTTC. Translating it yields CASSWQEQYF.

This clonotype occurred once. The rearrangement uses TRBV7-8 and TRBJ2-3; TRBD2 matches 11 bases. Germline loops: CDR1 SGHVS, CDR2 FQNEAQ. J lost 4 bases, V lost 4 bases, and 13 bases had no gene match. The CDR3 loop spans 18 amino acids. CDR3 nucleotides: TGTGCCAGCAGCTCGCCAATAGAACTAGCGGGAGTAGCAGATACGCAGTATTTT. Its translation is CASSSPIELAGVADTQYF.

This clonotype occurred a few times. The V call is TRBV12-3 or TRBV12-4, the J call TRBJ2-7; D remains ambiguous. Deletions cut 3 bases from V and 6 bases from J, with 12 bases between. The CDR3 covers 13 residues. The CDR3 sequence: CASSFKVDGEQYF. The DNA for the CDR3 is TGTGCCAGCAGTTTTAAGGTTGATGGCGAGCAGTACTTC.

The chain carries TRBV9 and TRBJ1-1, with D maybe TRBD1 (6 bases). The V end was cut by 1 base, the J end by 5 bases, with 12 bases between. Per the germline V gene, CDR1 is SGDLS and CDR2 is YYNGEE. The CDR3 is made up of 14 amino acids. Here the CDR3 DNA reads TGTGCCAGCAGCGTAAATCAGGGGTGGACTGAAGCTTTCTTT. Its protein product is CASSVNQGWTEAFF.

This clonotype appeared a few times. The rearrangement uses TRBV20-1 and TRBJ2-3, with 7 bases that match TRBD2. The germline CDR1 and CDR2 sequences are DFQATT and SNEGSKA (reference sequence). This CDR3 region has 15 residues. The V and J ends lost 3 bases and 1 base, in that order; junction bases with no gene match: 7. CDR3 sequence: CSASSASGRTDTQYF. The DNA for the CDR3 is TGCAGTGCTAGTTCGGCTAGCGGCCGCACAGATACGCAGTATTTT.

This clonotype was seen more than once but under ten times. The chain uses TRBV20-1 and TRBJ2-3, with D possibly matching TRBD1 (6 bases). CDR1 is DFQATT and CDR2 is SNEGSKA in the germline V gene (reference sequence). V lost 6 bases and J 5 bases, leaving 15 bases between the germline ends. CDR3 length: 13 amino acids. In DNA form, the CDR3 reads TGCAGTGCGACCAGGGGTTCTAAAGATACGCAGTATTTT. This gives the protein CSATRGSKDTQYF.

This CDR3 reads CASSKGFGQGERHEQYF. The DNA of the CDR3 is TGTGCCAGCAGCAAAGGGTTTGGACAGGGGGAGCGCCACGAGCAGTACTTC. The chain combines TRBV21-1 with TRBJ2-7; the table's D call, TRBD1, was not checked against the DNA. TRBV21-1 is termed a pseudogene. The CDR3 is 17 amino acids.

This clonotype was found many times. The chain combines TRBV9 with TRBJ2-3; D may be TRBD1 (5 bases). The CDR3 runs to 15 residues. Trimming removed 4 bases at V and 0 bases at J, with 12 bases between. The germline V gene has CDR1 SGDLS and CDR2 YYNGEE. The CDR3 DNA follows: TGTGCCAGCAGCTCTGGGGCTGCAAGCACAGATACGCAGTATTTT. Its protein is CASSSGAASTDTQYF.

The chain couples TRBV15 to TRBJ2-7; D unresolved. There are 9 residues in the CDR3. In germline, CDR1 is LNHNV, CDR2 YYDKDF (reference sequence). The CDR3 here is CGYWGEQYF. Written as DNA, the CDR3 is TGTGGGTACTGGGGAGAGCAGTACTTC. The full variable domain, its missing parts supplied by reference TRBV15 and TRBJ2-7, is DAMVIQNPRYQVTQFGKPVTLSCSQTLNHNVMYWYQQKSSQAPKLLFHYYDKDFNNEADTPDNFQSRRPNTSFCFLDIRSPGLGDTAMYLCGYWGEQYFGPGTRLTVT.

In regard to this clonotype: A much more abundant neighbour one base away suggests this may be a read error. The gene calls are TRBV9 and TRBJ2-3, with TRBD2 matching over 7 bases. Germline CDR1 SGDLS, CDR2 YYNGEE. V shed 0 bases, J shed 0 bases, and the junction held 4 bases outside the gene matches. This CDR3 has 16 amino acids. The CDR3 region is CASSVGSGTSTDTQYF. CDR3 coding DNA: TGTGCCAGCAGCGTAGGAAGCGGGACTAGCACAGATACGCAGTATTTT.

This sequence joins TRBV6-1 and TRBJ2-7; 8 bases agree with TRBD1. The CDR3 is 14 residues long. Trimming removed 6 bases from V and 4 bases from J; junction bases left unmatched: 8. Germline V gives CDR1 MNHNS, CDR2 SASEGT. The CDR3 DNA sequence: TGTGCCAGCAGCTCTTCAGGGGGCAGGTACGAGCAGTACTTC. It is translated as CASSSSGGRYEQYF.

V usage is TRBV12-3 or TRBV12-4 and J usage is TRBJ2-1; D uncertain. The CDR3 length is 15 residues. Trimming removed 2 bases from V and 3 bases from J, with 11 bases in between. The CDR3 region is CASSLLAALYNEQFF. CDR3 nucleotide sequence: TGTGCCAGCAGTTTACTGGCCGCCCTCTACAATGAGCAGTTCTTC.

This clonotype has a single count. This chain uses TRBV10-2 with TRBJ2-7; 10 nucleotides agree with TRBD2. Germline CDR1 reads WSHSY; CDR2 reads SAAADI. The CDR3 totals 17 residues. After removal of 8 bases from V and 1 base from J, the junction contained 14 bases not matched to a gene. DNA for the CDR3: TGCGCCAGCCGGGGCGAGCGGGAGGGCACTTTTTCCTACGAGCAGTACTTC. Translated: CASRGEREGTFSYEQYF.

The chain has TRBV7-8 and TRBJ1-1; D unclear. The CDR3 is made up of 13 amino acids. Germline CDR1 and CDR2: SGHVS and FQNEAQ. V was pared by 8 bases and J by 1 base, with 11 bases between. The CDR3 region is CASFKTENTEAFF. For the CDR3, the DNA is TGTGCCAGCTTCAAAACGGAGAACACTGAAGCTTTCTTT.

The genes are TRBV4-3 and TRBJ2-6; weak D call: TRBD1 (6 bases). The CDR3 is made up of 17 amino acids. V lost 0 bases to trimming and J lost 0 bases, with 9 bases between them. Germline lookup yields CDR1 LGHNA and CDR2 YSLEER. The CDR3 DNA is TGCGCCAGCAGCCAAGATATGGGGGCCTCTGGGGCCAACGTCCTGACTTTC. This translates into CASSQDMGASGANVLTF.

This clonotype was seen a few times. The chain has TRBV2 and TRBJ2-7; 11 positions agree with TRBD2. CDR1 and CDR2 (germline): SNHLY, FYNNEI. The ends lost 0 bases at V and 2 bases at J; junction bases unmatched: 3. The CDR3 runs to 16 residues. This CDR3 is CASSEAPSGGPYEQYF. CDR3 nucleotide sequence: TGTGCCAGCAGTGAAGCCCCTAGCGGGGGGCCCTACGAGCAGTACTTC.

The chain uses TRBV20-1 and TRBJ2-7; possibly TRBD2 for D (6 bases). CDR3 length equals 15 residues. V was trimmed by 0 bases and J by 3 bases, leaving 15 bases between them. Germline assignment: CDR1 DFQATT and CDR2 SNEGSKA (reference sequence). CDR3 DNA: TGCAGTGCTAGAGATTCACGCGGGACCCTCTACGAGCAGTACTTC. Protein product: CSARDSRGTLYEQYF.

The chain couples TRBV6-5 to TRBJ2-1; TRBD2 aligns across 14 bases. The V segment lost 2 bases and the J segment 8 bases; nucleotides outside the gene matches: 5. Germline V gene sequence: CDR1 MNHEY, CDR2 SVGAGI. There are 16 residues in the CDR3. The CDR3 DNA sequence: TGTGCCAGCAGTTACGGACTAGCGGGAGGTTGGGATGAGCAGTTCTTC. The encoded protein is CASSYGLAGGWDEQFF.

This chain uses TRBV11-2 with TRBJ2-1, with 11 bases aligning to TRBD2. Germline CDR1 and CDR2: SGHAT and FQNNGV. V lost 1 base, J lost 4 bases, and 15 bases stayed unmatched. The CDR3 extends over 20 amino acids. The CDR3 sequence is CASSLVGTSGVVGLYNEQFF. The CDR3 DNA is TGTGCCAGCAGCTTAGTAGGGACTAGCGGCGTAGTAGGGCTATACAATGAGCAGTTCTTC.

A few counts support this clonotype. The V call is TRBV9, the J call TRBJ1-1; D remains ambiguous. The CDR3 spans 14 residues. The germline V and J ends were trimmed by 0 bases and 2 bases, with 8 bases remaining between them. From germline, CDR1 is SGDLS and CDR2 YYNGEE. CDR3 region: CASSVGSHNTEAFF. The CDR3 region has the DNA TGTGCCAGCAGCGTAGGATCCCACAACACTGAAGCTTTCTTT.